This T cell receptor beta chain is from a study of cytomegalovirus exposure and HLA in healthy donors. Each donor's status was that of a healthy bone marrow donor. Although they were nominally healthy when sampled, donors likely had unrecorded immune exposures. The study ran its PCR with 60 Vbeta and 13 Jbeta primers. Clones were read by immunoSEQ multiplex PCR, and TCRdb kept only the in-frame ones, dropping some. Of about 130,000 clones in the sample, approximately 80% were seen once. This clone was counted only a few times. Its antigen is still unknown. General observations from the study: Cytomegalovirus-associated TCR beta chains were listed, numbering under 200.

The sequence derives from a young woman in good health and CMV-seronegative. Sequenced sample: PBMCs.

CDR3 region: CASTRLAGVLGEQFF. The CDR3 coding sequence is TGTGCCAGCACCCGACTAGCGGGAGTGTTGGGTGAGCAGTTCTTC. This chain uses TRBV6-1 with TRBJ2-1, with 12 bases fitting TRBD2. This CDR3 region has 15 residues. CDR1 and CDR2 (germline): MNHNS, SASEGT. Trimming took 7 bases from V and 9 from J; bases not matched to a gene: 10.